This T cell receptor beta chain came from a study of T cell responses to AZD1222 COVID-19 vaccine. Germline V lookup: CDR1 SNHLY, CDR2 FYNNEI. Trimming removed 6 bases from V and 7 bases from J; junction bases left unmatched: 7. The CDR3 length is 15 residues. Repertoires were generated with immunoSEQ multiplex PCR, while TCRdb's copy carries only in-frame clones and drops some. The sample lists about 120,000 clones, 70% to 90% occurring once. The chain combines TRBV2 with TRBJ1-6; 9 nucleotides align to TRBD1. The sample here was peripheral blood, taken on day 0 of MenACWY control vaccination. This clonotype was sampled from an adult in good health. The CDR3 region is CASRPGTGWNSPLHF. The DNA for the CDR3 is TGTGCCAGCAGACCTGGGACAGGGTGGAATTCACCCCTCCACTTT.